A selection of T cell receptor beta chains follows, all from one sample in a study of OX40 agonist ivuxolimab in advanced cancers. Sequencing used immunoSEQ multiplex PCR; TCRdb keeps in-frame clones, though not all of them. The sample has over 45,000 clones, around 83% seen once; the top ten hold 9.9%. The source material was CD4+ or CD8+ T cells sorted from blood, sampled in a trial of the OX40 agonist ivuxolimab. The receptors derive from an adult with an advanced solid tumor such as melanoma, head and neck, liver or kidney cancer. The conserved cysteine and the conserved F or W are not part of the CDR3 here. The D gene is left open where the match is weak.

d_gene | v_gene | CDR3aa
TRBD2 | TRBV28 | ASRSTGPSHRGGRADTQY
NA | TRBV7-7 | ASSLRGVTGLNTEAF
NA | TRBV7-8 | ASSKSAEPQH
NA | TRBV9 | ASSVMQDNEQF
NA | TRBV6-5 | ASSLGQYYEQY
TRBD2 | TRBV5-4 | ASSPTGAGGEQF
TRBD2 | TRBV30 | AWSRTSGHYNEQF
TRBD2 | TRBV29-1 | SVAGGSDTQY
NA | TRBV11-2 | ASSLEGTTDTQY
NA | TRBV6-1 | ASERTPSEEQY
TRBD2 | TRBV5-1 | ASSFGLALGVETQY
NA | TRBV9 | ASTSGPVNTYEQY
NA | TRBV9 | ASSDPGLTGTGANVLT
TRBD1 | TRBV25-1 | ASRGDRGNYGYT
NA | TRBV15 | ATSRDPEGIKNIQY
NA | TRBV6-5 | ASRQAGNSGNTIY
NA | TRBV6-6 | ASSPSEAGNTEAF
NA | TRBV6-1 | ASRTRDPYEQY
NA | TRBV23-1 | ASSPRGLSSRNTIY
TRBD1 | TRBV30 | AWSGVKGASQPQH
NA | TRBV5-8 | ASSLAAGSNQPQH
NA | TRBV29-1 | SVQTVEAF
NA | TRBV5-4 | ASSGPGNYEQY
NA | TRBV4-1 | ASSQVEGLGAGELF
NA | TRBV18 | ASSPSTGQNTEAF
TRBD2 | TRBV2 | ASSSLTSGNEQF
NA | TRBV18 | ASSPRSDTGELF
TRBD2 | TRBV7-6 | ASSKQTSGTYNEQF
TRBD1 | TRBV19 | ASSGQAVGNTIY
TRBD1 | TRBV12-5 | ASGSGQGNTGELF
NA | TRBV7-9 | ASSSFRGGPNEKLF
NA | TRBV6-5 | ASSSPLHVFTEAF
TRBD1 | TRBV5-5 | ASSLAGGARQPQH
NA | TRBV7-6 | ASSPFGEDQPQH
TRBD2 | TRBV4-2 | ASSQRTSGRDKEQF
TRBD1 | TRBV19 | ATGQGARTEAF
TRBD1 | TRBV7-8 | ASSPTTRQGNGYT
NA | TRBV6-5 | ASRKTGKSSYEQY
TRBD1 | TRBV18 | ASSPQGADQPQH
NA | TRBV28 | ASREGGDSSYEQY